The clone carrying this T cell receptor beta chain turned up a few times. Antigen: not known. Donors were systemically healthy Caucasian individuals from Russia aged about 6 to 90 years. Every donor provided 8.5 to 10 milliliters of peripheral blood. The data are from a study of blood T cells in healthy people across ages. Whole-study context: Template-switching capture recovered about one barcoded beta molecule per two T cells.

Next came a second PCR, run for about 7 to 12 cycles, which used a sample-barcoded 5' primer along with a J-beta primer mix. TCRdb itself ran the 5' RACE reads through MiXCR, one entry per CDR3 protein. The sample includes 500,000 to 650,000 distinct CDR3 sequences, about 27% seen only once; the top ten take roughly 3.5%. Study-wide findings and caveats: A strong correlation was seen between TCR beta diversity and naive T cell percentage.

CDR3 length: 14 residues. In germline, CDR1 is LNHDA, CDR2 SQIVND (reference sequence). V lost 3 bases, J lost 3 bases, and 10 bases lay in between. These sequences were also reported in another study, on T cells of mothers and their children.

The clonotype originates from a boy aged 2 to 10 in good health. The source material was blood. The V call is TRBV19, the J call TRBJ2-3; D unclear. Here the CDR3 reads CASSMTTLTDTQYF. CDR3 nucleotides: TGTGCCAGTAGTATGACGACTCTGACAGATACGCAGTATTTT.